This T cell receptor (beta chain) comes out of a study of blood T cell repertoires in COVID-19. TCRdb's table, derived via immunoSEQ multiplex PCR, lists solely in-frame clones and lacks some. The top ten hold around 39% of the sample, which has roughly 90,000 clones, around 85% seen once. V shed 4 bases, J shed 1 base, and the junction held 3 bases outside the gene matches. CDR1 and CDR2 from the germline V gene are SEHNR and FQNEAQ (reference sequence). The CDR3 covers 14 residues. This TCR was sampled from a man older than 75 with acute or convalescent COVID-19. The sequencing input was peripheral blood. The V call is TRBV7-9, the J call TRBJ1-1; 7 bases are shared with TRBD1. The CDR3 region has the DNA TGTGCCAGCAGCTGGGGACAGCAGAACACTGAAGCTTTCTTT. Translated: CASSWGQQNTEAFF.